This T cell receptor beta chain derives from a study of cytomegalovirus exposure and HLA in healthy donors. PCR employed 60 Vbeta and 13 Jbeta primers. Profiled with immunoSEQ multiplex PCR; TCRdb holds only in-frame clones, not every one. The table shows 170,000 or so clones, with more than 60% occurring only once. The CDR3 contains 15 residues. Trimming cost V 5 bases and J 4 bases; bases outside gene matches: 9. Germline values: CDR1 SEHNR, CDR2 FQNEAQ (reference sequence). The sequence was obtained from a woman in her 30s in good health and CMV-seropositive. The V and J genes are TRBV7-9 and TRBJ1-2; 8 positions match TRBD1. The sample comprised PBMCs. The CDR3 loop reads CASSQGAIYIYGYTF. CDR3 in DNA: TGTGCCAGCAGCCAGGGGGCCATCTATATCTATGGCTACACCTTC.